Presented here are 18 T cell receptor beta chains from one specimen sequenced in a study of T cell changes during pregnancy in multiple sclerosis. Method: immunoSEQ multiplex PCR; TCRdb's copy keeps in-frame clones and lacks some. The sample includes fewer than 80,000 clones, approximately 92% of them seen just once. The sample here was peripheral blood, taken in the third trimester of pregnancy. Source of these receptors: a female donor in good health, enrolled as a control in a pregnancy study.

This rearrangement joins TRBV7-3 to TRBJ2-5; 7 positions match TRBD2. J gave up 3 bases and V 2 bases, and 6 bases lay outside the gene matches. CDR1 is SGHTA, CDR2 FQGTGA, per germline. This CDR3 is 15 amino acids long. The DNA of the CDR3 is TGTGCCAGCAGCTTAGGGGGAGCGGGGAAAGAGACCCAGTACTTC. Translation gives CASSLGGAGKETQYF.

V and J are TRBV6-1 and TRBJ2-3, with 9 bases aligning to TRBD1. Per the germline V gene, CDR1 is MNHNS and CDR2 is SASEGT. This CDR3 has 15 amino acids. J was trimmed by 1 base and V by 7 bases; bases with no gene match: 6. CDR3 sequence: CASIVGQGGTDTQYF. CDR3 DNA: TGTGCCAGCATCGTGGGACAGGGAGGCACAGATACGCAGTATTTT.

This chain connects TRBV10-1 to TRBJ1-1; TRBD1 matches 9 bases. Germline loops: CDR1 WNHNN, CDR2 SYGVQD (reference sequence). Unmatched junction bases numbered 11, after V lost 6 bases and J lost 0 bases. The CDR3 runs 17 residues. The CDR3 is CASSPLQGAKMNTEAFF. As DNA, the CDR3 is TGCGCCAGCAGCCCGTTACAGGGGGCAAAGATGAACACTGAAGCTTTCTTT.

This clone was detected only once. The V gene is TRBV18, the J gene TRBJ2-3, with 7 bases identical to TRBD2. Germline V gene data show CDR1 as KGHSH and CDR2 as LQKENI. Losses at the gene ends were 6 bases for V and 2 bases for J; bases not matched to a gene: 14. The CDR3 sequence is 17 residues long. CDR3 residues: CASSGLESGKFTDTQYF. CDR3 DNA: TGTGCCAGCTCGGGCCTGGAGAGCGGGAAATTCACAGATACGCAGTATTTT. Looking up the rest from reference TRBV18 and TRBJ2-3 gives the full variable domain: NAGVMQNPRHLVRRRGQEARLRCSPMKGHSHVYWYRQLPEEGLKFMVYLQKENIIDESGMPKERFSAEFPKEGPSILRIQQVVRGDSAAYFCASSGLESGKFTDTQYFGPGTRLTVL.

The chain's CDR3 is CASSLEWGNSPLHF. The CDR3 DNA reads as TGTGCCAGCAGCTTAGAGTGGGGCAATTCACCCCTCCACTTT. This chain connects TRBV11-2 to TRBJ1-6; D may be TRBD1 (5 bases). V lost 0 bases, J lost 7 bases, and 7 bases lay in between. The CDR3 consists of 14 residues. The germline gives CDR1 SGHAT, CDR2 FQNNGV.

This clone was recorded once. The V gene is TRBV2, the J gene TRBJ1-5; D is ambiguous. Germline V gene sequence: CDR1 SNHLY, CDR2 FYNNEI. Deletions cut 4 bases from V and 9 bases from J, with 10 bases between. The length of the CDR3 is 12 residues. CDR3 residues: CASSGEGGPQHF. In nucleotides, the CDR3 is TGTGCCAGCAGTGGGGAGGGAGGGCCCCAGCATTTT.

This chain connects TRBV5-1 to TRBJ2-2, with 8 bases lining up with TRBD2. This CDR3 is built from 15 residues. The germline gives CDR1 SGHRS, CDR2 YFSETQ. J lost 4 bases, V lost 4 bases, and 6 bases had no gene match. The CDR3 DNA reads TGCGCCAGCAGCCTACGACTAGCGCCCACCGGGGAGCTGTTTTTT. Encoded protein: CASSLRLAPTGELFF.

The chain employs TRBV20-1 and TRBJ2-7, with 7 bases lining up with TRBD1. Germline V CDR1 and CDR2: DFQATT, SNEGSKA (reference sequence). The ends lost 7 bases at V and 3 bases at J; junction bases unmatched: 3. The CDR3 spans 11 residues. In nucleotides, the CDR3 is TGCAGTGGACAGGGTGGCTACGAGCAGTACTTC. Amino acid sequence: CSGQGGYEQYF.

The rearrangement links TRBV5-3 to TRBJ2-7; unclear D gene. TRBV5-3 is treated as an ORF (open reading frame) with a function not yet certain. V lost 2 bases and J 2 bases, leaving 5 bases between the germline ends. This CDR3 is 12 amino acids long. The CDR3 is CARSFKPYEQYF. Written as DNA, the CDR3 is TGTGCCAGAAGCTTTAAGCCCTACGAGCAGTACTTC.

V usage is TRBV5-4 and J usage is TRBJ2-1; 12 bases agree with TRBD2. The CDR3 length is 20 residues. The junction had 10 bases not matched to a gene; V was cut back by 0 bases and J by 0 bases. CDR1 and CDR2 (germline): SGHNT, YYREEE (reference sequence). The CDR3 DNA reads TGTGCCAGCAGCTTGGTTTTACTAGCGGGAGGCCGGAGCTCCTACAATGAGCAGTTCTTC. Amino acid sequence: CASSLVLLAGGRSSYNEQFF.

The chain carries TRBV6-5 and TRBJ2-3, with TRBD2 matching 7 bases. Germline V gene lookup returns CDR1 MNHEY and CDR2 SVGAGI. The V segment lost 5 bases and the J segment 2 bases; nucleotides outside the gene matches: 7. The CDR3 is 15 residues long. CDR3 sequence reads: CASSLRTSPTDTQYF. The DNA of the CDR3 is TGTGCCAGCAGTCTAAGGACTAGTCCCACAGATACGCAGTATTTT.

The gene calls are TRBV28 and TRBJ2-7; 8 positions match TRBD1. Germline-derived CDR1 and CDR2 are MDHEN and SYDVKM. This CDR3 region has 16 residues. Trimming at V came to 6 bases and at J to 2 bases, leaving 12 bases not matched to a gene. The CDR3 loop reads CASSPASQGAAYEQYF. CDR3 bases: TGTGCCAGCAGCCCTGCTTCCCAGGGGGCAGCCTACGAGCAGTACTTC. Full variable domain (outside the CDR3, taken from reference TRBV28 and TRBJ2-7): DVKVTQSSRYLVKRTGEKVFLECVQDMDHENMFWYRQDPGLGLRLIYFSYDVKMKEKGDIPEGYSVSREKKERFSLILESASTNQTSMYLCASSPASQGAAYEQYFGPGTRLTVT.

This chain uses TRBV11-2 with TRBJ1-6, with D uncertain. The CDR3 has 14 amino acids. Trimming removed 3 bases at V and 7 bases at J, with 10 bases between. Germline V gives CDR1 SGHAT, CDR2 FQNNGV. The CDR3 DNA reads TGTGCCAGCAGCTTCGAGCAGGCCAATTCACCCCTCCACTTT. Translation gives CASSFEQANSPLHF.

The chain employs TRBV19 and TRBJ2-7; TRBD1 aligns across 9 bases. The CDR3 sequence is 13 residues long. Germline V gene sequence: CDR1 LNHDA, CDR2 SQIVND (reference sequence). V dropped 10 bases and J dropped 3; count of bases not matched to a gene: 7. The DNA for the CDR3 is TGTGCCACCGCGCGGGACAGGGACTACGAGCAGTACTTC. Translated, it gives CATARDRDYEQYF.

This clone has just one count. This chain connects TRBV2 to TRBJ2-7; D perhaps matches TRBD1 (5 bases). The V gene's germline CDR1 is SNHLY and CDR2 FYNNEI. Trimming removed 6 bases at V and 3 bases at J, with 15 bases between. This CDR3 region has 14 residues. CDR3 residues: CASRGRWLLYEQYF. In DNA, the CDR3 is TGTGCCAGCAGGGGGCGGTGGCTACTCTACGAGCAGTACTTC.

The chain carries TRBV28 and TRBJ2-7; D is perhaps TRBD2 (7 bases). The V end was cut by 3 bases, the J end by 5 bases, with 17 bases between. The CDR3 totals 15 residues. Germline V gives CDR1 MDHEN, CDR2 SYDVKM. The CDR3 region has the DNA TGTGCCAGCAGTTTTACGGGGGGCACGTTTGACGAGCAGTACTTC. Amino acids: CASSFTGGTFDEQYF.

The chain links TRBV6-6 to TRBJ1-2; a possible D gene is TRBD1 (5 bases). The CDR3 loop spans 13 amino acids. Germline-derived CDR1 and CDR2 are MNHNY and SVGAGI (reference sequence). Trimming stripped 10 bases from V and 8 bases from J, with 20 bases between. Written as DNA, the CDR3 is TGTGCCACCCGCCTTGGGGGGTCATACGGCTACACCTTC. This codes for CATRLGGSYGYTF.

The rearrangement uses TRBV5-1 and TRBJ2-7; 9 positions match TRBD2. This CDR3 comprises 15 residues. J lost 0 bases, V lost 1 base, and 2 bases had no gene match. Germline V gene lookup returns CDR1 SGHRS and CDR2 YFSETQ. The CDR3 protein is CASSLSSGGSYEQYF. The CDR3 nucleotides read TGCGCCAGCAGCTTGAGTAGCGGGGGCTCCTACGAGCAGTACTTC.